Shown below are 13 T cell receptor beta chains from a single sample sequenced in a study of neurological immune-mediated disorders. Using its own MiXCR run on the 5' RACE reads, TCRdb lists one record per CDR3 protein. This sample has about 55,000 distinct CDR3 sequences, with 4% found just once. The sample comprised CD4+ T cells from blood. These receptor sequences come from a woman between 35 and 50 years old with multiple sclerosis.

This clonotype was observed many times. V and J are TRBV7-2 and TRBJ1-1; D gene uncertain. CDR3 size: 15 residues. Per germline, CDR1 SGHTA and CDR2 FQGNSA. Trimming shortened V by 0 bases and J by 5 bases, and 13 bases separated the two germline ends. The CDR3 protein is CASSLARRLGTEAFF. In nucleotides, the CDR3 is TGTGCCAGCAGCTTAGCTAGGAGGCTGGGTACTGAAGCTTTCTTT.

This clonotype came up many times. This chain links TRBV14 with TRBJ2-3; TRBD2 matches 7 bases. V lost 0 bases and J lost 5; bases outside the gene matches: 5. Germline V gene sequence: CDR1 SGHDN, CDR2 FVKESK. This CDR3 is built from 15 residues. The CDR3 DNA is TGTGCCAGCAGCCAAGAGTGGGGGGGACGAGATACGCAGTATTTT. Translating it yields CASSQEWGGRDTQYF.

This clonotype was seen ten or more times. V gene TRBV12-3 or TRBV12-4 combines with J gene TRBJ1-5; 8 nucleotides align to TRBD1. There are 14 residues in the CDR3. After removal of 7 bases from V and 5 bases from J, the junction contained 7 bases not matched to a gene. CDR3 DNA sequence: TGTGCCAGCACTCCCTTGGACAGGGATCAGCCCCAGCATTTT. Translated, it gives CASTPLDRDQPQHF.

This clonotype was counted many times. This chain links TRBV12-3 or TRBV12-4 with TRBJ2-7; D perhaps matches TRBD1 (5 bases). CDR3 size: 14 residues. V was cut by 3 bases and J by 3 bases, with 12 bases left in between. The CDR3 region has the DNA TGTGCCAGCAGTTTCCAGGGAAGTTTCTACGAGCAGTACTTC. Its protein product is CASSFQGSFYEQYF.

This clonotype was found many times. The chain carries TRBV20-1 and TRBJ1-3, with TRBD1 as a possible D gene (5 bases). V was trimmed by 4 bases and J by 0 bases, leaving 16 bases between them. CDR1 is DFQATT, CDR2 SNEGSKA, per germline (reference sequence). There are 16 residues in the CDR3. The CDR3 DNA reads as TGCAGTGCTAAGCCCCTCGGGACGTACTCTGGAAACACCATATATTTT. Translation: CSAKPLGTYSGNTIYF.

In this sample, this clonotype turned up many times. This chain joins TRBV5-1 and TRBJ1-6; no reliable D call. The CDR3 runs to 13 residues. Germline CDR1 SGHRS, CDR2 YFSETQ. V lost 0 bases and J 10 bases, leaving 8 bases between the germline ends. The CDR3 spells CASSLAGWSPLHF. The CDR3 DNA is TGCGCCAGCAGCTTGGCTGGGTGGTCACCCCTCCACTTT.

This clonotype was counted many times. The chain links TRBV7-2 to TRBJ1-6, with D unclear. This CDR3 region has 12 residues. Germline lookup yields CDR1 SGHTA and CDR2 FQGNSA. V lost 1 base to trimming and J lost 8 bases, with 3 bases between them. The DNA for the CDR3 is TGTGCCAGCAGCTTAGTTCATTCACCCCTCCACTTT. Its translation is CASSLVHSPLHF.

This clonotype was recorded many times. V and J are TRBV24-1 and TRBJ2-1; D ambiguous. Looked up from germline, CDR1 is KGHDR and CDR2 is SFDVKD. This CDR3 is 12 amino acids long. The ends were cut back, 2 bases at V and 7 bases at J, with 5 bases in the middle. CDR3 amino acids: CATSDSRNEQFF. The DNA of the CDR3 is TGTGCCACCAGTGATTCGCGGAATGAGCAGTTCTTC.

This clonotype came up many times. The CDR3 region is CASTDRSTGELFF. CDR3 DNA: TGTGCCAGCACGGACAGGTCCACCGGGGAGCTGTTTTTT. The chain uses TRBV2 and TRBJ2-2; 7 bases map to TRBD1. V dropped 7 bases and J dropped 4; count of bases not matched to a gene: 3. The CDR3 consists of 13 residues. The germline V gene has CDR1 SNHLY and CDR2 FYNNEI.

Ten or more counts support this clonotype. J is TRBJ2-2 and V is TRBV2; TRBD2 matches at 10 bases. Trimming cost V 6 bases and J 6 bases; bases outside gene matches: 4. The CDR3 has 14 amino acids. In germline, CDR1 is SNHLY, CDR2 FYNNEI. CDR3: CASRVGLAPGELFF. DNA of the CDR3: TGTGCCAGCAGGGTGGGACTAGCGCCCGGGGAGCTGTTTTTT.

This clonotype was observed many times. The CDR3 bases are TGCGCCAGCGCAGGGGGGACTATGAACACTGAAGCTTTCTTT. Protein sequence: CASAGGTMNTEAFF. The rearrangement joins TRBV5-1 to TRBJ1-1; 7 bases map to TRBD1. The CDR3 is 14 amino acids. The J segment lost 0 bases and the V segment lost 7 bases, leaving 6 bases of the junction unmatched. The V gene's germline CDR1 is SGHRS and CDR2 YFSETQ.

This clonotype was found many times. This chain connects TRBV3-1 to TRBJ2-5, with no clear D. The CDR3 consists of 16 residues. V lost 0 bases to trimming and J lost 7 bases, with 18 bases between them. Germline CDR1 is LGHDT and CDR2 is YNNKEL (reference sequence). In nucleotides, the CDR3 is TGTGCCAGCAGCCAAGATCTAGGACCAGAAATGAGGACCCAGTACTTC. Translating it yields CASSQDLGPEMRTQYF.

This clonotype was observed many times. The J gene is TRBJ2-1, the V gene TRBV3-1, with D possibly TRBD1 on 6 matching bases. The V end lost 4 bases, the J end lost 8 bases, and 9 bases lay between the germline ends. This CDR3 spans 12 amino acids. The germline V gene encodes CDR1 LGHDT and CDR2 YNNKEL (reference sequence). CDR3 region: CASSPRQDEQFF. DNA for the CDR3: TGTGCCAGCAGCCCACGACAGGATGAGCAGTTCTTC.